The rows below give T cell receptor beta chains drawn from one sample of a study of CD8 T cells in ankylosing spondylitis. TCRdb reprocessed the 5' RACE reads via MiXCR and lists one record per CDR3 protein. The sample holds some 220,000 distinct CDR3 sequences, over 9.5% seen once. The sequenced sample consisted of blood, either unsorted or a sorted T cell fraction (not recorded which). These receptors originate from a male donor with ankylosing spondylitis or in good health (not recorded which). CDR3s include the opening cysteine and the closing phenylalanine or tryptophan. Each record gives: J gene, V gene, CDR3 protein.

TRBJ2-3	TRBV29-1	CSVEWTSGQSTDTQYF
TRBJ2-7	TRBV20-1	CSATTGPIGNEQYF
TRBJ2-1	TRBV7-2	CASSLEQGPYNEQFF
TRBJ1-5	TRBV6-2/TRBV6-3	CASSYAGGQMANQPQHF
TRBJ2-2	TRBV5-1	CASSLDRTGELFF
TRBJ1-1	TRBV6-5	CASSYELMNTEAFF
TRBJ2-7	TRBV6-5	CASSSPGLAGEQYF
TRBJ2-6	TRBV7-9	CASSLIGLASGANVLTF
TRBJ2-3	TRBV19	CASSIVERGLGDTQYF
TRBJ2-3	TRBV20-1	CSARDVNGGTDTQYF
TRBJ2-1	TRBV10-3	CAIREGYNEQFF
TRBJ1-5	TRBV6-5	CASSYGQGEGQPQHF
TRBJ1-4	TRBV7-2	CASSLTGGNEKLFF
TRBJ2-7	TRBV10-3	CAISESGQGPDEQYF
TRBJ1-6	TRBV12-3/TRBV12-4	CASSGSFNSPLHF
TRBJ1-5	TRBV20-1	CSALREGVGNQPQHF
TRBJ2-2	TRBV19	CASSLHGETNTGELFF
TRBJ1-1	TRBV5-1	CASSSILGKNTEAFF
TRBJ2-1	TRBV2	CASAGISSYNEQFF
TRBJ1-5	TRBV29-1	CSVVPTGYSNQPQHF
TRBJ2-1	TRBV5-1	CASRVSSYNEQFF
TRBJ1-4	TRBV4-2	CASSPRVHNEKLFF
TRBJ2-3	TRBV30	CAWSVGLAGDGDTQYF
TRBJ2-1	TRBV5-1	CASSRALAGVGNEQFF
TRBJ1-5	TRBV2	CASSEVRGVPGHF
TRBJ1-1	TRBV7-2	CASSLEVETEAFF
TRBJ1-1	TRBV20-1	CSADESGARTEAFF
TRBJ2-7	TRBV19	CASSGGGPGYEQYF
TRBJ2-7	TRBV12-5	CASGLLPEQYF
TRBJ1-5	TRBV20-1	CSARVAGTNQPQHF
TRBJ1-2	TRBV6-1	CASSSGQNYGYTF
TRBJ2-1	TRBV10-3	CAISEVGSGRSDNEQFF
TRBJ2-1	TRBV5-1	CASSLAAGNNEQFF
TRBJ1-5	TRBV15	CATSSGALINQPQHF
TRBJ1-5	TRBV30	CAWSNLQGSNQPQHF
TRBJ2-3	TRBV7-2	CASSPEGRGTDTQYF
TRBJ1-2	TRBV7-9	CASSLGLILGYTF